This T cell receptor beta chain derives from a study of long-term antiretroviral therapy in people with HIV. Study observations and caveats: The data indicate that diversity increased after ART but remained below transplant donor controls.

The table lists this clone with a count of one. Antigen unknown. Germline loops: CDR1 MNHEY, CDR2 SVGAGI. The CDR3 runs to 14 residues. After removal of 6 bases from V and 6 bases from J, the junction contained 6 bases not matched to a gene. The study used samples holding roughly 0.85-11 million cryopreserved PBMC before DNA extraction. Assay version v3.0 of immunoSEQ was used, and it was run at survey level. Generated by immunoSEQ multiplex PCR, the TCRdb table keeps only in-frame clones and is missing some. Here the sample spans 11,000 to 15,000 clones, around 80% being singletons. This clonotype was obtained from a man aged 35-49 years with HIV. Sequencing used unsorted PBMCs, obtained 3.1 years after starting antiretroviral therapy. The chain is built from TRBV6-5 and TRBJ2-5, with TRBD2 matching over 11 bases. Written as DNA, the CDR3 is TGTGCCAGCAGAGGTAGCGGGGGGGCGCAGACCCAGTACTTC. This encodes CASRGSGGAQTQYF.